The next 21 T cell receptor beta chains were all read from a single sample in a study of cytomegalovirus exposure and HLA in healthy donors. PCR employed 60 Vbeta and 13 Jbeta primers. Profiled with immunoSEQ multiplex PCR; TCRdb holds only in-frame clones, not every one. The sample features around 140,000 clones, with about 0.96% in its top ten. Sequences were obtained from PBMCs. The receptors here all came from a male donor in good health and CMV-seronegative.

This chain connects TRBV19 to TRBJ2-3; D unresolved. This CDR3 spans 14 amino acids. Germline V lookup: CDR1 LNHDA, CDR2 SQIVND (reference sequence). The ends were cut back, 5 bases at V and 2 bases at J, with 11 bases in the middle. For the CDR3, the DNA is TGTGCCAGTAGTCCCTGGGCACCCACAGATACGCAGTATTTT. This encodes CASSPWAPTDTQYF.

V gene TRBV4-2 combines with J gene TRBJ2-7; 12 bases align to TRBD1. Losses at the gene ends were 4 bases for V and 7 bases for J; bases not matched to a gene: 8. The CDR3 runs to 15 residues. Germline V gives CDR1 LGHNA, CDR2 YNFKEQ. The CDR3 DNA follows: TGTGCCAGCAGCCGACCGGGACAGGGGGCGGGTGAGCAGTACTTC. Translating it yields CASSRPGQGAGEQYF.

The rearrangement uses TRBV30 and TRBJ2-5, with 11 bases that match TRBD2. The V gene's germline CDR1 is GTSNPN and CDR2 SVGIG (reference sequence). V dropped 0 bases and J dropped 1; count of bases not matched to a gene: 7. This CDR3 is built from 17 residues. The CDR3 DNA reads TGTGCCTGGAGTGTAAGAAGGACTAGCGGGCCCCAAGAGACCCAGTACTTC. It encodes CAWSVRRTSGPQETQYF.

J is TRBJ1-6 and V is TRBV30; 9 nucleotides agree with TRBD1. The CDR3 is made up of 16 amino acids. The J segment lost 9 bases and the V segment lost 3 bases, leaving 12 bases of the junction unmatched. The germline V gene encodes CDR1 GTSNPN and CDR2 SVGIG (reference sequence). In nucleotides, the CDR3 is TGTGCCTGGAGCAGCCCTCCGGGACAGGGTTTTTCACCCCTCCACTTT. It codes for CAWSSPPGQGFSPLHF.

The rearrangement uses TRBV4-3 and TRBJ1-4; D uncertain. CDR3 length: 15 residues. Looked up from germline, CDR1 is LGHNA and CDR2 is YSLEER. V lost 4 bases and J lost 0, with 9 bases in between. The CDR3 DNA is TGCGCCAGCAGCCCCGCCGGAGCAACTAATGAAAAACTGTTTTTT. Its translation: CASSPAGATNEKLFF.

The chain carries TRBV11-3 and TRBJ1-1, with 8 bases matching TRBD1. Germline V CDR1 and CDR2: SGHNT, YENEEA. After removal of 5 bases from V and 1 base from J, the junction contained 3 bases not matched to a gene. The CDR3 contains 14 residues. The CDR3 spells CASSLGQGNTEAFF. In nucleotides, the CDR3 is TGTGCCAGCAGCCTAGGACAGGGGAACACTGAAGCTTTCTTT.

The gene calls are TRBV25-1 and TRBJ2-5; TRBD2 matches at 8 bases. The junction had 6 bases not matched to a gene; V was cut back by 4 bases and J by 5 bases. In germline, CDR1 is MGHDK, CDR2 SYGVNS. The CDR3 has 14 residues. Here the CDR3 reads CASSVAAGDETQYF. DNA for the CDR3: TGTGCCAGCAGTGTCGCAGCGGGAGACGAGACCCAGTACTTC.

This CDR3 reads CASSPGQGRPQETQYF. The CDR3 coding sequence is TGTGCCAGCTCACCAGGTCAGGGAAGGCCACAAGAGACCCAGTACTTC. The chain uses TRBV18 and TRBJ2-5; D might be TRBD1 (5 bases). This CDR3 comprises 16 residues. Trimming pared 2 bases from V and 2 bases from J, leaving 15 bases between. The germline CDR1 and CDR2 sequences are KGHSH and LQKENI.

The chain recombines TRBV7-2 with TRBJ1-1; maybe TRBD1 (6 bases). The germline V gene encodes CDR1 SGHTA and CDR2 FQGNSA. There are 14 residues in the CDR3. Trimming took 4 bases from V and 8 from J, leaving 17 bases between them. CDR3 loop: CASSSNRALSEAFF. CDR3 sequence (DNA): TGTGCCAGCAGCTCTAACAGGGCTCTCTCGGAAGCTTTCTTT.

The chain is built from TRBV7-9 and TRBJ1-1, with D unresolved. Germline V gene sequence: CDR1 SEHNR, CDR2 FQNEAQ (reference sequence). This CDR3 has 12 residues. V lost 6 bases and J lost 4, with 9 bases in between. CDR3 amino acids: CASSSGSTEAFF. The DNA for the CDR3 is TGTGCCAGCAGTTCAGGAAGCACTGAAGCTTTCTTT.

The chain is built from TRBV28 and TRBJ2-7, with D possibly being TRBD1 (6 bases). The CDR3 covers 16 residues. Trimming shortened V by 0 bases and J by 0 bases, and 12 bases separated the two germline ends. CDR1 is MDHEN and CDR2 is SYDVKM in the germline V gene. This chain's CDR3 is CASSLWMDRYSYEQYF. The CDR3 region has the DNA TGTGCCAGCAGTTTATGGATGGACAGATACTCCTACGAGCAGTACTTC.

The chain links TRBV7-8 to TRBJ2-7, with D unclear. From germline, CDR1 is SGHVS and CDR2 FQNEAQ. Trimming cost V 2 bases and J 2 bases, with 10 bases left between them. The CDR3 loop spans 14 amino acids. The CDR3 reads CASSLRDSAYEQYF. Here the CDR3 DNA reads TGTGCCAGCAGCTTACGAGACTCAGCCTACGAGCAGTACTTC.

Here the CDR3 DNA reads TGTGCCAGCAGTTACGGGTCAAACAGGGGAAGTATGAAAGCTTTCTTT. Translating gives CASSYGSNRGSMKAFF. The chain carries TRBV6-5 and TRBJ1-1, with 7 bases aligning to TRBD1. CDR1 is MNHEY and CDR2 is SVGAGI in the germline V gene. The junction had 15 bases not matched to a gene; V was cut back by 2 bases and J by 9 bases. The CDR3 is 16 residues long.

The V and J genes are TRBV29-1 and TRBJ2-2, with D possibly being TRBD1 (6 bases). V lost 6 bases and J lost 0, with 23 bases in between. The CDR3 has 18 residues. Per germline, CDR1 SQVTM and CDR2 ANQGSEA. CDR3 sequence: CSVADRPSFHSNTGELFF. Here the CDR3 DNA reads TGCAGCGTGGCTGACAGGCCGTCTTTCCATTCGAACACCGGGGAGCTGTTTTTT.

The chain employs TRBV9 and TRBJ1-1, with no clear D. CDR3 length equals 13 residues. Germline V CDR1 and CDR2: SGDLS, YYNGEE. V lost 0 bases and J lost 11, with 14 bases in between. CDR3 sequence: CASSVDGSRRAFF. The CDR3 bases are TGTGCCAGCAGCGTAGATGGCAGCCGGAGGGCTTTCTTT.

This chain connects TRBV7-2 to TRBJ1-2; 10 bases map to TRBD1. Looked up from germline, CDR1 is SGHTA and CDR2 is FQGNSA. This CDR3 is 16 amino acids long. The V segment lost 0 bases and the J segment 8 bases; nucleotides outside the gene matches: 9. The CDR3 here is CASSLAGDRGRGGYTF. The CDR3 nucleotides read TGTGCCAGCAGCTTAGCAGGTGACAGGGGGCGAGGCGGCTACACCTTC.

Turning to this clone: Other DNA sequences from this sample encode an identical CDR3 as well. This chain uses TRBV7-9 with TRBJ1-2, with 8 bases aligning to TRBD1. V was pared by 3 bases and J by 8 bases, with 2 bases of the junction left unmatched. The length of the CDR3 is 12 residues. CDR1 is SEHNR, CDR2 FQNEAQ, per germline (reference sequence). In DNA, the CDR3 is TGTGCCAGCAGCTTGGACAGGGTCGGCTACACCTTC. This gives the protein CASSLDRVGYTF. Using reference TRBV7-9 and TRBJ1-2 for the parts outside the CDR3, the full variable domain is DTGVSQNPRHKITKRGQNVTFRCDPISEHNRLYWYRQTLGQGPEFLTYFQNEAQLEKSRLLSDRFSAERPKGSFSTLEIQRTEQGDSAMYLCASSLDRVGYTFGSGTRLTVV.

The rearrangement links TRBV5-1 to TRBJ2-1; 14 nucleotides match TRBD2. The germline V gene has CDR1 SGHRS and CDR2 YFSETQ. This CDR3 comprises 16 residues. V lost 1 base to trimming and J lost 10 bases; unmatched junction nucleotides: 7. The CDR3 spells CASSLPLGLAGVEQFF. In DNA form, the CDR3 reads TGCGCCAGCAGCTTGCCTTTGGGACTAGCGGGAGTGGAGCAGTTCTTC.

The V call is TRBV27, the J call TRBJ1-2; TRBD1 might be the D (6 bases). This CDR3 has 15 residues. The germline V gene has CDR1 MNHEY and CDR2 SMNVEV (reference sequence). The V end lost 5 bases, the J end lost 0 bases, and 13 bases lay between the germline ends. CDR3 DNA: TGTGCCAGCAGTACGGGCGGACAGTCTAACTATGGCTACACCTTC. It specifies CASSTGGQSNYGYTF.

This chain joins TRBV5-5 and TRBJ1-1, with TRBD1 as a possible D gene (6 bases). Germline assignment: CDR1 SGHKS and CDR2 YYEKEE (reference sequence). The CDR3 totals 16 residues. Trimming took off 1 base at V and 1 base at J, with 14 bases between the two ends. The CDR3 bases are TGTGCCAGCAGCTTGTTGGGGGGGCCTAAGAACACTGAAGCTTTCTTT. It specifies CASSLLGGPKNTEAFF.

CDR3 in DNA: TGCGCCAGCAGCTTGGAACAGGGGGCAAGCGTGGGAGAGACCCAGTACTTC. It specifies CASSLEQGASVGETQYF. The V call is TRBV5-1, the J call TRBJ2-5; TRBD1 aligns across 9 bases. J was trimmed by 4 bases and V by 0 bases; bases with no gene match: 10. The CDR3 length is 17 residues. Germline loops: CDR1 SGHRS, CDR2 YFSETQ.